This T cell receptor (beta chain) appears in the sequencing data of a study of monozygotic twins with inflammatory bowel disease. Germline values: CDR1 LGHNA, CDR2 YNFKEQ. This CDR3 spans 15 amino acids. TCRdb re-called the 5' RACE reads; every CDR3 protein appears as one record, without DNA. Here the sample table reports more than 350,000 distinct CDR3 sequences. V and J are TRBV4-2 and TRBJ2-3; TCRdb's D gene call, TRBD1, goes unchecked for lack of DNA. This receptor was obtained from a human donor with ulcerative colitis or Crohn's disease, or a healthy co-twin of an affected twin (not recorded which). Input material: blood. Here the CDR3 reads CASSRDSPSTDTQYF.